The 25 T cell receptor beta chains below come from one sample, sequenced in a study of blood T cell repertoires in COVID-19. TCRdb's copy holds only in-frame clones and misses some; the assay was immunoSEQ multiplex PCR. The sample lists 250,000 or so clones, about 86% occurring once. Input material: PBMCs or T cells enriched from blood (not recorded which). These receptors came from a man aged 45-65 years who had recovered from COVID-19.

This chain uses TRBV7-9 with TRBJ2-1, with 7 bases lining up with TRBD2. This CDR3 is 14 amino acids long. V dropped 5 bases and J dropped 8; count of bases not matched to a gene: 9. CDR1 and CDR2 (germline): SEHNR, FQNEAQ (reference sequence). The CDR3 reads CASSPGLGAYEQFF. DNA of the CDR3: TGTGCCAGCAGCCCCGGACTAGGTGCGTATGAGCAGTTCTTC.

The sample holds one count of this clone. The chain joins TRBV15 to TRBJ2-3; possible D gene TRBD2, 6 bases. The CDR3 has 14 amino acids. CDR1 is LNHNV and CDR2 is YYDKDF in the germline V gene (reference sequence). With 2 bases removed from V and 5 bases from J, the gap between germline ends came to 11 bases. The CDR3 sequence: CATSRPSEGDTQYF. The DNA of the CDR3 is TGTGCCACCAGCAGACCTTCGGAGGGAGATACGCAGTATTTT.

The chain combines TRBV29-1 with TRBJ1-1; no definite D call. Per germline, CDR1 SQVTM and CDR2 ANQGSEA. This CDR3 is 13 amino acids long. V was pared by 5 bases and J by 1 base, with 11 bases between. The CDR3 loop is CSVPSLPNTEAFF. The CDR3 coding sequence is TGCAGCGTTCCCAGTCTCCCGAACACTGAAGCTTTCTTT. Together with reference TRBV29-1 and TRBJ1-1, the CDR3 gives the full variable domain: SAVISQKPSRDICQRGTSLTIQCQVDSQVTMMFWYRQQPGQSLTLIATANQGSEATYESGFVIDKFPISRPNLTFSTLTVSNMSPEDSSIYLCSVPSLPNTEAFFGQGTRLTVV.

The chain combines TRBV7-2 with TRBJ1-1, with D possibly being TRBD1 (6 bases). Germline CDR1 SGHTA, CDR2 FQGNSA. The V end was cut by 5 bases, the J end by 5 bases, with 15 bases between. This CDR3 has 14 residues. CDR3 region: CASSAKQGITEAFF. The CDR3 nucleotides are TGTGCCAGCAGCGCGAAACAGGGTATTACTGAAGCTTTCTTT.

This clone was recorded a few times. The chain couples TRBV24-1 to TRBJ1-2; D is uncertain. The germline CDR1 and CDR2 sequences are KGHDR and SFDVKD. Trimming pared 4 bases from V and 2 bases from J, leaving 4 bases between. The CDR3 loop spans 12 amino acids. In DNA form, the CDR3 reads TGTGCCACCAGTGAACGGAACTATGGCTACACCTTC. It yields the protein CATSERNYGYTF.

This clone has just a few counts. The V gene is TRBV4-1, the J gene TRBJ2-3; TRBD2 agrees at 11 bases. Germline trimming cut 5 bases from V and 7 bases from J; bases unmatched to any gene: 11. This CDR3 spans 16 amino acids. Germline V CDR1 and CDR2: MGHRA, YSYEKL. The CDR3 bases are TGCGCCAGCAGCAATTCCGCTAGCGGGGGGTGGAATACGCAGTATTTT. Residues: CASSNSASGGWNTQYF.

The V and J genes are TRBV27 and TRBJ1-2, with D possibly being TRBD1 (5 bases). The V gene's germline CDR1 is MNHEY and CDR2 SMNVEV (reference sequence). V lost 5 bases and J 2 bases, leaving 12 bases between the germline ends. The CDR3 runs to 14 residues. CDR3 residues: CASSPRAGNYGYTF. The CDR3 nucleotides are TGTGCCAGCAGTCCCCGAGCAGGGAACTATGGCTACACCTTC.

This chain connects TRBV5-4 to TRBJ2-2; D is possibly TRBD2 (6 bases). The CDR3 is 15 amino acids. Germline values: CDR1 SGHNT, CDR2 YYREEE (reference sequence). Trimming removed 4 bases at V and 4 bases at J, with 14 bases between. The CDR3 sequence: CASSPASSGTGELFF. CDR3 sequence (DNA): TGTGCCAGCAGCCCGGCTAGTAGCGGCACCGGGGAGCTGTTTTTT.

This chain uses TRBV28 with TRBJ2-5; TRBD1 matches 10 bases. The ends lost 6 bases at V and 2 bases at J; junction bases unmatched: 3. The germline gives CDR1 MDHEN, CDR2 SYDVKM. The CDR3 contains 14 residues. CDR3 nucleotide sequence: TGTGCCAGCAGCCGGACAGGGGGGCAAGAGACCCAGTACTTC. Amino acid sequence: CASSRTGGQETQYF. The variable domain in full, with the rest retrieved from reference TRBV28 and TRBJ2-5, is DVKVTQSSRYLVKRTGEKVFLECVQDMDHENMFWYRQDPGLGLRLIYFSYDVKMKEKGDIPEGYSVSREKKERFSLILESASTNQTSMYLCASSRTGGQETQYFGPGTRLLVL.

This chain connects TRBV6-2 or TRBV6-3 to TRBJ2-7; D may be TRBD1 (5 bases). CDR3 size: 14 residues. The germline gives CDR1 MNHEY, CDR2 SVGEGT. V was cut by 3 bases and J by 2 bases, with 11 bases left in between. CDR3 residues: CASSYPPRAYEQYF. The CDR3 nucleotides are TGTGCCAGCAGTTATCCCCCCAGGGCCTACGAGCAGTACTTC.

This clone has just a few counts. The chain employs TRBV5-1 and TRBJ2-7; tentatively, D is TRBD2 (6 bases). V was trimmed by 5 bases and J by 1 base, leaving 19 bases between them. The CDR3 has 16 residues. Germline V gene lookup returns CDR1 SGHRS and CDR2 YFSETQ. In DNA form, the CDR3 reads TGCGCCAGCAGTTCCGGGAGTACCGTCCAGTCCTACGAGCAGTACTTC. This sequence encodes CASSSGSTVQSYEQYF.

The chain has TRBV30 and TRBJ1-1; the D is unclear. The V end lost 2 bases, the J end lost 7 bases, and 14 bases lay between the germline ends. Looked up from germline, CDR1 is GTSNPN and CDR2 is SVGIG (reference sequence). The CDR3 contains 13 residues. DNA for the CDR3: TGTGCCTGGAGTTGGTCAGGCCCGGTTGAAGCTTTCTTT. Its protein is CAWSWSGPVEAFF.

The CDR3 DNA follows: TGCAGTGCTAGTTTAAGAGGGTTTTACTATGGCTACACCTTC. Translated: CSASLRGFYYGYTF. V gene TRBV20-1 combines with J gene TRBJ1-2; no definite D call. This CDR3 spans 14 amino acids. Germline V gene sequence: CDR1 DFQATT, CDR2 SNEGSKA (reference sequence). V lost 3 bases, J lost 3 bases, and 14 bases lay in between.

This chain uses TRBV27 with TRBJ2-2; 10 bases map to TRBD2. CDR3 length: 19 amino acids. The germline gives CDR1 MNHEY, CDR2 SMNVEV (reference sequence). J was trimmed by 2 bases and V by 5 bases; bases with no gene match: 14. CDR3 in DNA: TGTGCCAGCAGTCCGGGACTAAGCGGGAGGGCCCTAAACACCGGGGAGCTGTTTTTT. Its protein product is CASSPGLSGRALNTGELFF.

CDR3 bases: TGTGCCAGCAGCCAAGCGGGACTAGCGGGGGGGCCCGGCGAGCAGTACTTC. It translates to CASSQAGLAGGPGEQYF. The chain recombines TRBV4-2 with TRBJ2-7, with TRBD2 matching 16 bases. J was trimmed by 6 bases and V by 1 base; bases with no gene match: 6. This CDR3 region has 17 residues. Germline lookup yields CDR1 LGHNA and CDR2 YNFKEQ.

V is TRBV12-3 or TRBV12-4 and J is TRBJ1-3; D is possibly TRBD1 (5 bases). This CDR3 has 13 residues. V lost 7 bases and J lost 4, with 11 bases in between. CDR3 in amino acids: CASILSGGNTIYF. CDR3 nucleotides: TGTGCCAGCATCCTCTCAGGGGGAAACACCATATATTTT.

The V and J genes are TRBV9 and TRBJ2-1; 11 bases match TRBD1. CDR3 length equals 15 residues. CDR1 and CDR2 (germline): SGDLS, YYNGEE. V trimming: 2 bases; J trimming: 6 bases; junction bases outside the gene matches: 4. For the CDR3, the DNA is TGTGCCAGCAGCGTCGGACAGGGGGCCAGCAATGAGCAGTTCTTC. Amino acids: CASSVGQGASNEQFF.

In DNA, the CDR3 is TGTGCCAGCAGACGGGACAGCCTGGACTATGGCTACACCTTC. Translating it yields CASRRDSLDYGYTF. This chain connects TRBV6-4 to TRBJ1-2; TRBD1 matches at 7 bases. The length of the CDR3 is 14 residues. In germline, CDR1 is MRHNA, CDR2 SNTAGT. The ends lost 6 bases at V and 3 bases at J; junction bases unmatched: 7.

This chain connects TRBV5-4 to TRBJ2-7, with 10 nucleotides matching TRBD1. CDR1 and CDR2 (germline): SGHNT, YYREEE (reference sequence). This CDR3 spans 15 amino acids. V lost 0 bases and J lost 3; bases outside the gene matches: 3. The CDR3, as DNA: TGTGCCAGCAGCTTGGTCGGGACAGGGGACTACGAGCAGTACTTC. It yields the protein CASSLVGTGDYEQYF.

In DNA, the CDR3 is TGTGCCAGCAGCCCCCAAGGGCTGGGGAGTTATGAGCAGTTCTTC. Encoded protein: CASSPQGLGSYEQFF. This chain links TRBV3-1 (or the pseudogene TRBV3-2) with TRBJ2-1; D is possibly TRBD2 (5 bases). This CDR3 spans 15 amino acids. Germline V lookup: CDR1 LGHDT, CDR2 YNNKEL (reference sequence). Trimming left V 4 bases short and J 8 bases short, with 18 bases between.

This sequence joins TRBV18 and TRBJ1-1, with 7 bases aligning to TRBD1. With V trimmed by 10 bases and J by 5 bases, 13 bases remained unmatched. CDR3 length: 14 amino acids. Germline assignment: CDR1 KGHSH and CDR2 LQKENI. The CDR3 region is CATTPTGDPTEAFF. CDR3 DNA sequence: TGTGCCACTACCCCCACAGGGGACCCGACTGAAGCTTTCTTT.

The V and J genes are TRBV5-6 and TRBJ1-1, with D unclear. V was trimmed by 4 bases and J by 11 bases, leaving 18 bases between them. This CDR3 is 13 amino acids long. Germline V gene lookup returns CDR1 SGHDT and CDR2 YYEEEE. This CDR3 is CASSPPFSTNAFF. The CDR3 coding sequence is TGTGCCAGCAGCCCGCCATTTAGCACAAATGCTTTCTTT.

The chain joins TRBV7-8 to TRBJ2-3; TRBD1 might be the D (6 bases). CDR1 and CDR2 from the germline V gene are SGHVS and FQNEAQ. Trimming shortened V by 1 base and J by 1 base, and 9 bases separated the two germline ends. The CDR3 is made up of 15 amino acids. CDR3 sequence: CASSLVGGGTDTQYF. Written as DNA, the CDR3 is TGTGCCAGCAGCTTAGTAGGGGGAGGCACAGATACGCAGTATTTT.

The chain uses TRBV14 and TRBJ2-1; D perhaps matches TRBD2 (6 bases). V dropped 1 base and J dropped 6 bases, with 19 bases sitting between them. The germline V gene encodes CDR1 SGHDN and CDR2 FVKESK. This CDR3 is 17 amino acids long. DNA for the CDR3: TGTGCCAGCAGCCAAGTATGGGGTAGCGGAAGTACCAATGAGCAGTTCTTC. Protein: CASSQVWGSGSTNEQFF.

The chain uses TRBV7-2 and TRBJ2-6, with D tentatively TRBD1 (5 bases). CDR1 SGHTA and CDR2 FQGNSA come from the germline V gene. V was trimmed by 5 bases and J by 0 bases, leaving 14 bases between them. The CDR3 consists of 17 residues. CDR3 residues: CASSRQTARSGANVLTF. The CDR3, as DNA: TGTGCCAGCAGCAGACAGACAGCCCGCTCTGGGGCCAACGTCCTGACTTTC.